This T cell receptor beta chain was recorded in a study of T-cell memory formation after mild COVID-19. With constant-segment primers, 5'RACE yielded cDNA libraries of TCR alpha and TCR beta that carried sample barcodes and UMIs. MiXCR, run by TCRdb on the 5' RACE reads, gives a single entry per CDR3 protein. The sample contains around 300,000 distinct CDR3 sequences, around 15% of which appear only once. The ends were cut back, 0 bases at V and 5 bases at J, with 14 bases in the middle. The CDR3 extends over 16 amino acids. Per the germline V gene, CDR1 is SGHVS and CDR2 is FQNEAQ. Overall study results and limits: The study detected some responding clones in pre-infection memory, suggesting cross-reactive memory joined. Second-wave clones with a day 37 peak had unconfirmed SARS-CoV-2 specificity.

This clonotype was seen more than once but under ten times. Its antigen is not known. The receptor was derived from a man in his late teens or twenties who had mild COVID-19 (a few samples of this study predate the infection). Cell type and time point are not known. The sequenced material came from PBMCs or a T cell subset sorted from them (not recorded which). This chain links TRBV7-8 with TRBJ2-1; possible D gene TRBD1, 5 bases. CDR3 protein: CASSLARQGIDNEQFF. The CDR3 DNA reads as TGTGCCAGCAGCTTAGCGCGCCAGGGAATCGACAATGAGCAGTTCTTC.